Listed below are T cell receptor beta chains from one sample, sequenced in a study of PD-1 blockade in classical Hodgkin lymphoma. Sequencing was performed with immunoSEQ multiplex PCR; in TCRdb, only in-frame clones are kept and a portion is missing. This sample carries 25,000 to 30,000 clones, approximately 91% of them seen once, and the ten largest clones take around 3.8%. Sequences were obtained from peripheral blood mononuclear cells (PBMCs). These receptors were collected from a human donor with classical Hodgkin lymphoma. The conserved cysteine and the conserved F or W are not part of the CDR3 here.

V	CDR3
TRBV27	ASSLAPPRNYGYT
TRBV18	ASSMTSGLGTGELF
TRBV5-1	ASSLGLAAYHNEQF
TRBV28	ASTLERRTDSYEQY
TRBV28	ASSRPGLGYT
TRBV6-5	ASSYAGSSGNTIY
TRBV18	ASSAHAGMEAF
TRBV18	ASSPQVVATDTQY
TRBV29-1	SVRDSDEKLF
TRBV19	ASSPQGGAGTGELF
TRBV9	ASSSPRGTEAF
TRBV30	AWRVSYNSPLH
TRBV28	ASSFHAASSETQY
TRBV19	ASSTDPASRSEQF
TRBV29-1	SVSRGGARDTQY
TRBV9	ASSLAGNTGELF
TRBV6-5	ASSPGTATEAF
TRBV18	ASSPQSGAGWVTEAF
TRBV29-1	SVSPLAGSGNEQF
TRBV18	ASSRGTGAEQY
TRBV2	ASSDLAGSGDTQY
TRBV7-2	ASSMGGRDVGLF
TRBV5-5	ASSSTGTGPYNEQF
TRBV5-5	ASSVRPVNTEAF
TRBV28	ASSPPGAVGPISNQPQH
TRBV7-2	ASGREGSTGELF
TRBV19	ASSIGVNTEAF
TRBV19	ASSIRQYYGYT
TRBV28	ASSSGTGREKLF
TRBV7-2	ASSLRVRTSGRAAGELF
TRBV28	ASTDPAGGIYEQY
TRBV5-1	ASREVQGVGETQY
TRBV28	ASSFGGAYGEQY
TRBV6-6	ASSFTGGQWEKLF
TRBV7-2	ASSQVGGGGPDTQY
TRBV10-1	ASSGGLAGAGTGELF
TRBV19	ASSVGGGETQY
TRBV30	AWSVGPNSGNTIY
TRBV19	ASSSYRDSNQPQH
TRBV6-6	ASSYDGGNTIY